One and the same sample provided the 27 T cell receptor beta chains below, sequenced in a study of T cell responses to AZD1222 COVID-19 vaccine. Libraries were prepared by immunoSEQ multiplex PCR; TCRdb keeps only in-frame clonotypes and omits some of them. The sample has roughly 170,000 clones; roughly 90% are singletons. The sample was peripheral blood, taken on day 0 of AZD1222 vaccination. Receptors originate from an adult in good health.

The rearrangement uses TRBV4-1 and TRBJ2-7; D unclear. V was cut by 3 bases and J by 4 bases, with 10 bases left in between. This CDR3 has 13 amino acids. Germline-derived CDR1 and CDR2 are MGHRA and YSYEKL. CDR3 bases: TGCGCCAGCAGCCACACTTTACTATACGAGCAGTACTTC. It codes for CASSHTLLYEQYF.

The rearrangement links TRBV2 to TRBJ1-1; D is perhaps TRBD1 (6 bases). Germline V gene lookup returns CDR1 SNHLY and CDR2 FYNNEI. The CDR3 extends over 14 amino acids. V was trimmed by 3 bases and J by 11 bases, leaving 19 bases between them. CDR3 DNA: TGTGCCAGCAGTGACCAGGGGAGGTATGCTATGGCTTTCTTT. This encodes CASSDQGRYAMAFF. Together with reference TRBV2 and TRBJ1-1, the CDR3 gives the full variable domain: EPEVTQTPSHQVTQMGQEVILRCVPISNHLYFYWYRQILGQKVEFLVSFYNNEISEKSEIFDDQFSVERPDGSNFTLKIRSTKLEDSAMYFCASSDQGRYAMAFFGQGTRLTVV.

In regard to this clone: A junction end diverges from the germline sequence, so it may reflect a read error. V and J are TRBV15 and TRBJ1-1; D might be TRBD1 (5 bases). CDR1 and CDR2 from the germline V gene are LNHNV and YYDKDF (reference sequence). The CDR3 covers 17 residues. This chain's CDR3 is CATGRDGETGLRTEAFF. CDR3 DNA sequence: TGTGCCACCGGCAGAGACGGGGAAACAGGCTTACGTACTGAAGCTTTCTTT.

The chain links TRBV4-1 to TRBJ2-4, with 7 positions matching TRBD1. The J segment lost 0 bases and the V segment lost 3 bases, leaving 8 bases of the junction unmatched. This CDR3 is built from 17 residues. Germline CDR1 MGHRA, CDR2 YSYEKL. The CDR3 spells CASSQDRTGRAKNIQYF. The CDR3 DNA reads as TGCGCCAGCAGCCAGGACAGGACTGGGAGAGCCAAAAACATTCAGTACTTC.

The J gene is TRBJ2-3, the V gene TRBV2, with TRBD1 matching over 11 bases. The junction had 7 bases not matched to a gene; V was cut back by 5 bases and J by 6 bases. CDR1 is SNHLY and CDR2 is FYNNEI in the germline V gene. CDR3 length equals 15 residues. The CDR3 sequence: CASSTDRGPADTQYF. CDR3 DNA: TGTGCCAGCAGTACGGACAGGGGGCCTGCGGATACGCAGTATTTT.

This chain joins TRBV28 and TRBJ2-7, with unresolved D. This CDR3 is 14 amino acids long. V dropped 0 bases and J dropped 6 bases, with 12 bases sitting between them. From germline, CDR1 is MDHEN and CDR2 SYDVKM. Here the CDR3 DNA reads TGTGCCAGCAGTTTATGGGCTAGGCTAAGCGAGCAGTACTTC. Amino acid sequence: CASSLWARLSEQYF. Complete variable domain (other parts from reference TRBV28 and TRBJ2-7): DVKVTQSSRYLVKRTGEKVFLECVQDMDHENMFWYRQDPGLGLRLIYFSYDVKMKEKGDIPEGYSVSREKKERFSLILESASTNQTSMYLCASSLWARLSEQYFGPGTRLTVT.

V is TRBV19 and J is TRBJ2-1; the match to TRBD2 covers 10 bases. The trim removed 0 bases at V and 6 bases at J, leaving 11 bases unmatched. The CDR3 loop spans 18 amino acids. Germline V lookup: CDR1 LNHDA, CDR2 SQIVND (reference sequence). The CDR3 reads CASSIDLSASGSFNEQFF. The CDR3 region has the DNA TGTGCCAGTAGTATAGATCTATCGGCTAGCGGGAGCTTCAATGAGCAGTTCTTC.

This chain links TRBV4-1 with TRBJ2-5; 7 nucleotides agree with TRBD1. This CDR3 spans 15 amino acids. J gave up 2 bases and V 1 base, and 4 bases lay outside the gene matches. Germline-derived CDR1 and CDR2 are MGHRA and YSYEKL. Here the CDR3 reads CASSQAQGRQETQYF. The CDR3 nucleotides are TGCGCCAGCAGCCAAGCACAGGGGCGTCAAGAGACCCAGTACTTC.

This chain joins TRBV6-5 and TRBJ2-1; possibly TRBD2 for D (6 bases). Trimming removed 5 bases from V and 6 bases from J, with 11 bases in between. This CDR3 comprises 13 residues. The V gene's germline CDR1 is MNHEY and CDR2 SVGAGI. DNA for the CDR3: TGTGCCAGCAGTCGGGGGTCGCTCAATGAGCAGTTCTTC. Protein sequence: CASSRGSLNEQFF.

This chain links TRBV7-7 with TRBJ1-1; D not certain. Germline V gene lookup returns CDR1 SSHAT and CDR2 FNYEAQ (reference sequence). The CDR3 runs to 13 residues. V gave up 2 bases and J gave up 1 base, with 5 bases separating them. CDR3 sequence: CASSLTENTEAFF. For the CDR3, the DNA is TGTGCCAGCAGCTTAACAGAGAACACTGAAGCTTTCTTT.

This chain connects TRBV10-2 to TRBJ2-3; TRBD2 matches 10 bases. The germline CDR1 and CDR2 sequences are WSHSY and SAAADI. This CDR3 has 16 amino acids. The V gene end was trimmed by 8 bases and the J gene end by 1 base; junction bases not matched to a gene: 9. The CDR3 is CASSLPGTSGTDTQYF. In DNA form, the CDR3 reads TGCGCCAGCTCCTTACCCGGGACTAGCGGCACAGATACGCAGTATTTT.

This clone showed up just a few times. This rearrangement joins TRBV12-3 or TRBV12-4 to TRBJ1-1; D gene unclear. Trimming removed 6 bases from V and 8 bases from J, with 13 bases in between. This CDR3 comprises 12 residues. In DNA, the CDR3 is TGTGCCAGCAGGGCATCCGTGGGCGAAGCTTTCTTT. Amino acid sequence: CASRASVGEAFF.

This clone has only one observation. The rearrangement uses TRBV30 and TRBJ1-3; 7 bases are shared with TRBD1. This CDR3 is built from 15 residues. Germline V CDR1 and CDR2: GTSNPN, SVGIG (reference sequence). The CDR3 nucleotides are TGTGCTTGGGACAGCCTACCGGGCTCTGGAAACACCATATATTTT. Amino acids: CAWDSLPGSGNTIYF.

This chain uses TRBV18 with TRBJ1-1; possible D gene TRBD1, 5 bases. V was cut by 3 bases and J by 8 bases, with 13 bases left in between. The germline V gene encodes CDR1 KGHSH and CDR2 LQKENI. This CDR3 comprises 13 residues. The CDR3 loop reads CASSPGPVREAFF. CDR3 nucleotides: TGTGCCAGCTCACCGGGGCCAGTACGAGAAGCTTTCTTT. Based on the CDR3 plus reference TRBV18 and TRBJ1-1, the full variable domain is NAGVMQNPRHLVRRRGQEARLRCSPMKGHSHVYWYRQLPEEGLKFMVYLQKENIIDESGMPKERFSAEFPKEGPSILRIQQVVRGDSAAYFCASSPGPVREAFFGQGTRLTVV.

In this sample, this clone turned up a few times. The chain has TRBV27 and TRBJ1-5, with D uncertain. The CDR3 spans 13 residues. V shed 6 bases and J shed 4 bases, with 10 bases lying between them. Per the germline V gene, CDR1 is MNHEY and CDR2 is SMNVEV (reference sequence). CDR3 in amino acids: CASSPLYNQPQHF. CDR3 in DNA: TGTGCCAGCAGCCCCCTATATAATCAGCCCCAGCATTTT.

The chain employs TRBV5-4 and TRBJ1-3; TRBD1 aligns across 7 bases. The CDR3 spans 14 residues. The germline V gene has CDR1 SGHNT and CDR2 YYREEE (reference sequence). J lost 0 bases, V lost 4 bases, and 1 base had no gene match. The CDR3 sequence: CASSRDSSGNTIYF. CDR3 sequence (DNA): TGTGCCAGCAGCCGGGACAGCTCTGGAAACACCATATATTTT.

This clone came up once. The chain is built from TRBV6-5 and TRBJ2-5; TRBD1 aligns across 10 bases. The ends lost 6 bases at V and 5 bases at J; junction bases unmatched: 3. Germline values: CDR1 MNHEY, CDR2 SVGAGI. The CDR3 consists of 13 residues. The CDR3 region has the DNA TGTGCCAGCAGACGGACAGGGGGGGAGACCCAGTACTTC. Translation: CASRRTGGETQYF.

The chain carries TRBV20-1 and TRBJ2-7; TRBD2 might be the D (5 bases). Germline V gene lookup returns CDR1 DFQATT and CDR2 SNEGSKA (reference sequence). The CDR3 length is 11 residues. V lost 5 bases, J lost 3 bases, and 8 bases lay in between. As DNA, the CDR3 is TGCAGTGCTCAGGACTTCTACGAGCAGTACTTC. This gives the protein CSAQDFYEQYF.

The CDR3 bases are TGTGCCAGCAGTTTACGGCAGGTCTACAATGAGCAGTTCTTC. Translating it yields CASSLRQVYNEQFF. This chain joins TRBV28 and TRBJ2-1, with no clear D. Germline loops: CDR1 MDHEN, CDR2 SYDVKM. Trimming left V 2 bases short and J 3 bases short, with 8 bases between. This CDR3 region has 14 residues.

This chain joins TRBV19 and TRBJ1-4; D is possibly TRBD1 (6 bases). The CDR3 has 15 residues. Germline CDR1 LNHDA, CDR2 SQIVND (reference sequence). Trimming removed 5 bases at V and 0 bases at J, with 10 bases between. The DNA for the CDR3 is TGTGCCAGTAGTCCATGGACAGCAACTAATGAAAAACTGTTTTTT. This codes for CASSPWTATNEKLFF. Full variable domain (outside the CDR3, taken from reference TRBV19 and TRBJ1-4): DGGITQSPKYLFRKEGQNVTLSCEQNLNHDAMYWYRQDPGQGLRLIYYSQIVNDFQKGDIAEGYSVSREKKESFPLTVTSAQKNPTAFYLCASSPWTATNEKLFFGSGTQLSVL.

The chain carries TRBV18 and TRBJ1-1; TRBD1 aligns across 11 bases. CDR1 and CDR2 (germline): KGHSH, LQKENI. The CDR3 loop spans 16 amino acids. V lost 2 bases and J lost 1; bases outside the gene matches: 3. CDR3 coding DNA: TGTGCCAGCTCACCATACGGGACAGGGGGGAACACTGAAGCTTTCTTT. Its protein product is CASSPYGTGGNTEAFF.

V gene TRBV28 combines with J gene TRBJ2-7; D may be TRBD1 or TRBD2 (6 bases each). Trimming shortened V by 6 bases and J by 6 bases, and 21 bases separated the two germline ends. Per the germline V gene, CDR1 is MDHEN and CDR2 is SYDVKM. This CDR3 contains 15 residues. The CDR3: CASRLGGTDYGEQYF. The CDR3, as DNA: TGTGCCAGCAGGTTAGGGGGGACGGACTACGGCGAGCAGTACTTC. The full variable domain, in which reference TRBV28 and TRBJ2-7 provide the parts outside the CDR3, is DVKVTQSSRYLVKRTGEKVFLECVQDMDHENMFWYRQDPGLGLRLIYFSYDVKMKEKGDIPEGYSVSREKKERFSLILESASTNQTSMYLCASRLGGTDYGEQYFGPGTRLTVT.

The gene calls are TRBV4-1 and TRBJ1-5; no clear D. Trimming shortened V by 2 bases and J by 0 bases, and 2 bases separated the two germline ends. This CDR3 contains 13 residues. Germline CDR1 reads MGHRA; CDR2 reads YSYEKL. The CDR3 spells CASSQYSNQPQHF. In nucleotides, the CDR3 is TGCGCCAGCAGCCAATATAGCAATCAGCCCCAGCATTTT.

This clone turned up a few times. The V call is TRBV27, the J call TRBJ2-7; a possible D gene is TRBD2 (6 bases). CDR1 is MNHEY, CDR2 SMNVEV, per germline (reference sequence). V lost 0 bases and J lost 5, with 8 bases in between. This CDR3 has 13 residues. The CDR3 DNA reads TGTGCCAGCAGTTTATCTCGGACTAACGAGCAGTACTTC. Translated, it gives CASSLSRTNEQYF.

Only a few counts were recorded for this clone. The chain is built from TRBV11-2 and TRBJ1-3; D is unclear. Germline V CDR1 and CDR2: SGHAT, FQNNGV. This CDR3 has 13 amino acids. V was trimmed by 5 bases and J by 4 bases, leaving 9 bases between them. In DNA, the CDR3 is TGTGCCAGCAGCATACGATCAGGAAACACCATATATTTT. Its translation is CASSIRSGNTIYF.

The chain uses TRBV5-5 and TRBJ2-5; D might be TRBD1 (7 bases). There are 13 residues in the CDR3. The V end lost 3 bases, the J end lost 5 bases, and 11 bases lay between the germline ends. Per germline, CDR1 SGHKS and CDR2 YYEKEE (reference sequence). The CDR3 protein is CASSWRGRETQYF. The CDR3 DNA is TGTGCCAGCAGCTGGAGGGGGCGGGAGACCCAGTACTTC. The complete variable domain, with remaining parts taken from reference TRBV5-5 and TRBJ2-5, reads DAGVTQSPTHLIKTRGQQVTLRCSPISGHKSVSWYQQVLGQGPQFIFQYYEKEERGRGNFPDRFSARQFPNYSSELNVNALLLGDSALYLCASSWRGRETQYFGPGTRLLVL.

The chain is built from TRBV6-5 and TRBJ1-2; 7 bases map to TRBD1. Germline trimming cut 6 bases from V and 1 base from J; bases unmatched to any gene: 8. The CDR3 covers 15 residues. The V gene's germline CDR1 is MNHEY and CDR2 SVGAGI. CDR3 residues: CASRPGTVLNYGYTF. In DNA, the CDR3 is TGTGCCAGCAGACCCGGGACAGTGCTTAACTATGGCTACACCTTC.